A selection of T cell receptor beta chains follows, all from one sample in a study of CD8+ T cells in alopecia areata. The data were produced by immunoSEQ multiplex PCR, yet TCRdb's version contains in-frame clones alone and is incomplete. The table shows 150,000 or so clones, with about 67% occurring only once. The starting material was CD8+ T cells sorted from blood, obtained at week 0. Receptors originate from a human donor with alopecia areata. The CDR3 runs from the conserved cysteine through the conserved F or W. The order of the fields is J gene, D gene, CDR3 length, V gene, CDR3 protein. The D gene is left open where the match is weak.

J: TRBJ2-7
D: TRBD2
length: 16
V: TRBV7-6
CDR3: CASSPLAGGPVYEQYF

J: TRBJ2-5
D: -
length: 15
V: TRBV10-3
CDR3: CAISARDTTGETQYF

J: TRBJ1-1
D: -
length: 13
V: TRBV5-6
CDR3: CASSLGGGTEAFF

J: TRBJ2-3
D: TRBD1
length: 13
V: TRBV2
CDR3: CASSGTGTDTQYF

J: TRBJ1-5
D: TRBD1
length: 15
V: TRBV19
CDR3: CASSIPRGRGQPQHF

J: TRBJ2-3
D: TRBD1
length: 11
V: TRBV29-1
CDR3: CSAGTGDTQYF

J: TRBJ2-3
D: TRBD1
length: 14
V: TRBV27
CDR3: CASSGQGLVNTQYF

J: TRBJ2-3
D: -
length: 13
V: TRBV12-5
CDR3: CASIGGTTDTQYF

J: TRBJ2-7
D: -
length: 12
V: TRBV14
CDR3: CASSQRSYEQYF

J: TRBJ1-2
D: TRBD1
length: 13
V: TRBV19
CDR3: CASTPWEGAGYTF

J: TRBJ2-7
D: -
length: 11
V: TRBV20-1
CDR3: CSAGAMVEQYF

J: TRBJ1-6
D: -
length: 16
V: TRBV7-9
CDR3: CASSSPKTDYNSPLHF

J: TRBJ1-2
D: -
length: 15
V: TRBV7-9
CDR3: CASSSTREALDGYTF

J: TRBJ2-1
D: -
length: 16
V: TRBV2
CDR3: CASSAGRGGAPNEQFF

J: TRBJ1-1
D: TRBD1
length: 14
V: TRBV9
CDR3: CASSPGQGAGMAFF

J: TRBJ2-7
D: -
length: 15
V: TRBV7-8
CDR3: CASSGDWTSNYEQYF

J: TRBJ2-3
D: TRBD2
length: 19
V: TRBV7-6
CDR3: CASSSRLLAGGPSTDTQYF

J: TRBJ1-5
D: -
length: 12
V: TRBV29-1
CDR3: CSVAYNNQPQHF

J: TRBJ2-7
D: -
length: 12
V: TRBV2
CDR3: CASLHSGYEQYF

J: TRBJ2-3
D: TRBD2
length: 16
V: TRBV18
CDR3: CASSPPGTSGTDTQYF

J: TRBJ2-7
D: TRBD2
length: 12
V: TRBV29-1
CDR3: CSVREGGYEQYF

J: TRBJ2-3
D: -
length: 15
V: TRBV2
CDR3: CASSEWYSSTDTQYF

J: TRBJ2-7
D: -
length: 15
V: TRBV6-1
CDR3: CASRSGSEGVYEQYF

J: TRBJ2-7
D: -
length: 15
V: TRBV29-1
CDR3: CSVEDRQGWAGEQYF

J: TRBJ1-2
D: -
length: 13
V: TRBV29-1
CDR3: CSALDGLSDGYTF

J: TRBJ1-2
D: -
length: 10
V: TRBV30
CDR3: CAFIGPGYTF

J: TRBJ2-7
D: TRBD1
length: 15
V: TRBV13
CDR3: CASSTGTGGSYEQYF

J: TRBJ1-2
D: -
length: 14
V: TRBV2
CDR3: CAILQGPPVIRYTF

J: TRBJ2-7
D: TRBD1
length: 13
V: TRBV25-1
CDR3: CASEGQGGYEQYF

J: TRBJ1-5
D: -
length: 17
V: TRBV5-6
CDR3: CASSPSYRVGSNQPQHF

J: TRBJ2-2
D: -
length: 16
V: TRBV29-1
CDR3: CSVGGGTIINTGELFF

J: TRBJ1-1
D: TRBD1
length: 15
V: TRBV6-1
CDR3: CASSVDRGPNTEAFF

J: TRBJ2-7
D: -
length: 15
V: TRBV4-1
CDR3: CASSHPGSRSYEQYF

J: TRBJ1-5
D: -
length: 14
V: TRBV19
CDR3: CASTHSRGDKPQHF

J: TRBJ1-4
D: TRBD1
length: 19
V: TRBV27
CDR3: CASSAVPPGQYRINEKLFF

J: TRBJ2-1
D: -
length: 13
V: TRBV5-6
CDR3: CASSSPGYNEQFF

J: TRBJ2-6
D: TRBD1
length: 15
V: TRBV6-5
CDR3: CAIGTDNSGANVLTF

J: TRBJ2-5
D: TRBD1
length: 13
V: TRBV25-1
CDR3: CASSETGWETQYF

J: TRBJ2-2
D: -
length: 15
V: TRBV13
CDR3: CASSLGIPNTGELFF

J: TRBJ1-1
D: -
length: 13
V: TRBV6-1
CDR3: CASPGPDVTEAFF